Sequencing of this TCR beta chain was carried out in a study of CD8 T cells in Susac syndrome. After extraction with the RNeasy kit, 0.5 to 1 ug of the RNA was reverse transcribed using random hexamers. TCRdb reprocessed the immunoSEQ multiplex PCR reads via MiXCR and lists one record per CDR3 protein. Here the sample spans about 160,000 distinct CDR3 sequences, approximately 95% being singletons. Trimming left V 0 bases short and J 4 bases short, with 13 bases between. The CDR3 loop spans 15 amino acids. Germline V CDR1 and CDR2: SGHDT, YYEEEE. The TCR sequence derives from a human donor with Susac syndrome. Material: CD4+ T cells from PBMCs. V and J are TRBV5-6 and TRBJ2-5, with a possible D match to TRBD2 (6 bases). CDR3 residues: CASSLVAAGSETQYF. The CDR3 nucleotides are TGTGCCAGCAGCTTGGTGGCAGCGGGCTCAGAGACCCAGTACTTC. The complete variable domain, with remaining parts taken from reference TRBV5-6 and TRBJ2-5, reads DAGVTQSPTHLIKTRGQQVTLRCSPKSGHDTVSWYQQALGQGPQFIFQYYEEEERQRGNFPDRFSGHQFPNYSSELNVNALLLGDSALYLCASSLVAAGSETQYFGPGTRLLVL.